Here is one TCR beta chain with its context. There are many counts of this clonotype. Its antigen target is currently unknown. Per-base qualities were not stored, and no clone one base away is much larger. The data belong to a study (dated by TCRdb to the mid-2010s). The library came from RT-PCR. The instrument was an Illumina MiSeq. TCRdb's own reprocessing of the public reads used fastp at Q25 and MiXCR and kept productive beta chains. Each entry is one CDR3 protein sequence, shown with its most common DNA and genes. The sample contains about 700,000 distinct CDR3 sequences, 13% to 15% of them found a single time. Clones ranked in the top ten supply 3.6% of the sample. The CDR3, cysteine through phenylalanine, is 13 amino acids long. This entry keeps only the CDR3 DNA: 39 bases, framed from base 1. CDR1 and CDR2, per the germline V gene, are LGHNA and YSLEER. V loses 3 bases, J loses 1 base, and the germline ends lie 6 bases apart.

This receptor chain uses TRBV4-3 and TRBJ1-1, with no D gene named confidently. This receptor was taken from a female donor in good health, serving as a healthy control. Sequencing was done on a sample of memory CD4+ T cells from blood. The DNA is as follows: TGCGCCAGCAGCCAGTCAGGGAACACTGAAGCTTTCTTT. It is translated as CASSQSGNTEAFF.